This TCR beta chain was documented in a study of blood T cells in healthy people across ages. This clonotype has a handful of counts. Its cognate antigen is unknown. For the second PCR, which ran for about 7 to 12 cycles, a sample-barcoded 5' primer and a J-beta primer mix were used. Sequencing recovered at least 3 million CDR3-containing paired-end reads from each sample. TCRdb fed the 5' RACE reads into MiXCR, producing one record per CDR3 protein. The repertoire holds 1.4 million to 1.5 million distinct CDR3 sequences, with roughly 40% as singletons. General study results and limits: CMV infection status of these donors was not known.

Extraction yielded at least 5 micrograms of total RNA per sample. The V and J ends lost 0 bases and 4 bases respectively, with 9 bases between them. CDR1 is MGHRA and CDR2 is YSYEKL in the germline V gene. The CDR3 runs to 14 residues. The receptor was derived from a woman aged 18-30 years in good health. This chain links TRBV4-1 with TRBJ1-2, with D unclear. The source material was blood. CDR3 loop: CASSQESSPYGYTF. In nucleotides, the CDR3 is TGCGCCAGCAGCCAAGAATCCAGCCCCTATGGCTACACCTTC.